This record concerns one T cell receptor beta chain sequence. This clone was picked up a small number of times. This receptor's antigen is unknown. No much larger clone exists at a distance of one base, and base qualities are not known. These data come from a study of blood T cell repertoires in COVID-19 (dated by TCRdb to 2020 to 2021). Study-wide context: Samples from collaborators originated in the United States, Italy and Spain and spanned both the acute and convalescent phases of COVID-19. A freely available public database, intended as a resource for researchers studying the immune response to SARS-CoV-2, is where the repertoires were released. The dataset comprised deeply sampled blood TCRbeta repertoires from subjects exposed to, actively infected with, or recovered from COVID-19. HLA class I and class II types, where available, came from metadata supplied by the sample provider rather than from assay-based typing. The prospective study material was composed of cDNA or gDNA derived from T cells, B-cell-depleted T cells, or PBMCs. Samples came from the ongoing ImmuneRACE study (first 160 participants) plus 1,254 subjects from 6 global collaborators. A de-identified subject ID, COVID-19 status, age in years and sex were almost always included in the sample metadata.

As encoded in the germline V gene (reference sequence), CDR1 is GTSNPN while CDR2 is SVGIG. V is cut by 0 bases and J by 0 bases, and the space between the germline ends is 5 bases. Taken from cysteine to phenylalanine, the CDR3 has 13 residues. CDR3 DNA is the only sequence kept; it has 39 bases, read in frame from the first base. The paper as a whole reports these results and caveats: How much clinical and demographic metadata was included differed by source and by participant, and the metadata was provided uncurated.

TCRbeta CDR3 regions were amplified from genomic DNA by means of the immunoSEQ Assay, a bias-controlled multiplex PCR. The authors processed their data as follows. Nucleated cell counts per sample were estimated from amplification of reference gene primers within the assay. To quantify the absolute abundance of each unique TCRbeta CDR3 rearrangement, sequence reads were collapsed and filtered. For each sample, productive Simpson clonality was calculated by taking the square root of Simpson's diversity index across productive rearrangements. TCRdb obtained this table from immuneACCESS and retained in-frame rearrangements with V and J assigned. These tables miss some clones; where compared with another copy, unresolved V genes account for less than half of the shortfall, and the remainder is unexplained. Clone size and V and J calls were adopted from that table, with D and trimming inferred from the DNA. This sample holds 150,000 to 200,000 clones; around four fifths were observed only once. The ten largest account for 17% of the sample.

Participants in the prospective study were enrolled through a virtual design, were aged about 18 to 90 years, and lived in 24 United States geographic areas. In the prospective study, cohorts were assigned on the basis of participant-reported clinical history obtained from a screening survey and a study questionnaire. Recovered participants in ImmuneRACE Cohort 3 were defined as having two consecutive negative NP/OP PCR tests, clearance from a healthcare professional, or resolution of symptoms. Mobile phlebotomists in the prospective study collected whole blood, serum and a nasopharyngeal or oropharyngeal swab from every participant. Over an approximately 2-month period, participants in the prospective study had the option of providing additional blood draws and questionnaires. Prospective study blood samples were shipped either frozen or at room temperature before DNA extraction.

The sequenced material came from PBMCs or T cells enriched from blood (not recorded which). In this chain, TRBV30 is recombined with TRBJ1-1, with the D gene uncertain. The source is a woman in her fifties or sixties who had recovered from COVID-19. CDR3 region: CAWSVTMNTEAFF. The nucleotide sequence is given as TGTGCCTGGAGTGTAACTATGAACACTGAAGCTTTCTTT.